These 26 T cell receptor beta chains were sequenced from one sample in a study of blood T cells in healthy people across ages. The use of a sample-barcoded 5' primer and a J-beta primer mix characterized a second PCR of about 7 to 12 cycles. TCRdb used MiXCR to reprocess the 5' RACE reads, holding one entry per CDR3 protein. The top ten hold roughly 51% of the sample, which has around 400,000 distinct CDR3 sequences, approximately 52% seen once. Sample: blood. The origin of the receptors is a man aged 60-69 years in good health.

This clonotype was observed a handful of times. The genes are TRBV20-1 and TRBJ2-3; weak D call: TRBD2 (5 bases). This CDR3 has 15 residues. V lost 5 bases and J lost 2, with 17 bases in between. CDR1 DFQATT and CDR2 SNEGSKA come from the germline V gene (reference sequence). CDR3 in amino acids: CSAVYPGVTTDTQYF. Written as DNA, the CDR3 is TGCAGTGCTGTGTACCCCGGGGTCACCACAGATACGCAGTATTTT.

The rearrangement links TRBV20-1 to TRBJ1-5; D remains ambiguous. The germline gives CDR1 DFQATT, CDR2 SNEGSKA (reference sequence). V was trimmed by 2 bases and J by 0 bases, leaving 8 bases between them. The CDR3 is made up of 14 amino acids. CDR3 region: CSARQPYSNQPQHF. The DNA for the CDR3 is TGCAGTGCTAGACAGCCGTATAGCAATCAGCCCCAGCATTTT.

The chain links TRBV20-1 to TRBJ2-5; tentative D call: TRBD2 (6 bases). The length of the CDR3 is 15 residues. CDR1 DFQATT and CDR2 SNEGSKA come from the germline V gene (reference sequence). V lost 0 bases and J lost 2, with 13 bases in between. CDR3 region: CSARDESGPQETQYF. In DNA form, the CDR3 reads TGCAGTGCTAGAGATGAGAGCGGGCCTCAAGAGACCCAGTACTTC.

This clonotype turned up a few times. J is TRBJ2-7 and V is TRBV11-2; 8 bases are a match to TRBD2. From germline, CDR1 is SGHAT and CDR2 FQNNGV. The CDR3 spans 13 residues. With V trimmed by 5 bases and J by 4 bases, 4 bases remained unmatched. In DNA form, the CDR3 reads TGTGCCAGCAGCACCGGGGGGGCTTACGAGCAGTACTTC. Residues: CASSTGGAYEQYF.

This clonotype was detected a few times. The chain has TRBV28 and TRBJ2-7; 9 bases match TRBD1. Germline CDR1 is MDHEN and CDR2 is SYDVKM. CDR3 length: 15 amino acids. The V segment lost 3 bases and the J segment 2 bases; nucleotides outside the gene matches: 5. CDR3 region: CASSFDTGGTYEQYF. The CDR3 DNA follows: TGTGCCAGCAGTTTTGATACAGGGGGCACCTACGAGCAGTACTTC.

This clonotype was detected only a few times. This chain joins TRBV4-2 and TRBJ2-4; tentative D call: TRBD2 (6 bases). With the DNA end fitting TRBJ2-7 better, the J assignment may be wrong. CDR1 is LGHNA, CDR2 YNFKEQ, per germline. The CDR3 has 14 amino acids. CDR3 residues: CASSQVGGAYEQYF. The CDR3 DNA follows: TGTGCCAGCAGCCAAGTGGGCGGGGCCTACGAGCAGTACTTC.

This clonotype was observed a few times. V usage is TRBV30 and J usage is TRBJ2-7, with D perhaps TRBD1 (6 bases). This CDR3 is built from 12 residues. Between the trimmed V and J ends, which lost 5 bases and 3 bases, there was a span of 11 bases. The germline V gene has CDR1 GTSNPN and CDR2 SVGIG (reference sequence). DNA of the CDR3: TGTGCCTGGGGACAGTCAATCTACGAGCAGTACTTC. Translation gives CAWGQSIYEQYF.

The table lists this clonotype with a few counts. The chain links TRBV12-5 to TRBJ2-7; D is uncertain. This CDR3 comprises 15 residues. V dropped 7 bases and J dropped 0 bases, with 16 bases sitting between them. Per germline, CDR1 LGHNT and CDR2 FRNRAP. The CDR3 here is CASAETQFRSYEQYF. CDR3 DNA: TGTGCTAGTGCAGAGACACAGTTCCGCTCCTACGAGCAGTACTTC.

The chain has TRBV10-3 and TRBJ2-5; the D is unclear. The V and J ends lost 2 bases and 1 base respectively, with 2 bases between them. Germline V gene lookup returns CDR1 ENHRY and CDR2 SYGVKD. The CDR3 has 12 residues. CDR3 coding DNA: TGTGCCATCAGTGAGGCCCAAGAGACCCAGTACTTC. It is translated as CAISEAQETQYF.

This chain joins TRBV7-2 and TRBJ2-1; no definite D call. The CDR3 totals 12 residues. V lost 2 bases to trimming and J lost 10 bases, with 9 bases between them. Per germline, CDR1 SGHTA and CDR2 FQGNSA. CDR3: CASSLWPHEQFF. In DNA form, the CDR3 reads TGTGCCAGCAGCTTATGGCCCCACGAGCAGTTCTTC.

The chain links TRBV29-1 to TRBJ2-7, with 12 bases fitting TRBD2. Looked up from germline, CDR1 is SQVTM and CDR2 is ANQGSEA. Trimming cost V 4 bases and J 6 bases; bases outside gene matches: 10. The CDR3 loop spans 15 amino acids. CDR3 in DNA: TGCAGCGTTGCCCCGACTAGCGGGAGCAATGGCGAGCAGTACTTC. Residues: CSVAPTSGSNGEQYF.

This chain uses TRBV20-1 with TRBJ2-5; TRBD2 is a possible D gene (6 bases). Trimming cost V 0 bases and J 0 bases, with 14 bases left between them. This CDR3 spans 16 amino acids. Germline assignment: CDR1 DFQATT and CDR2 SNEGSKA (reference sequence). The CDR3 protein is CSARDLSWTNQETQYF. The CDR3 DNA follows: TGCAGTGCTAGAGATCTTAGTTGGACTAACCAAGAGACCCAGTACTTC.

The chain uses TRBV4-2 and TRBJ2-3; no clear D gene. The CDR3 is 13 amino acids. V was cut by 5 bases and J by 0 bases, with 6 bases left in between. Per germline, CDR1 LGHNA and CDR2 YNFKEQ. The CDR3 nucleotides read TGTGCCAGCAGCGATTATAGCACAGATACGCAGTATTTT. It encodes CASSDYSTDTQYF.

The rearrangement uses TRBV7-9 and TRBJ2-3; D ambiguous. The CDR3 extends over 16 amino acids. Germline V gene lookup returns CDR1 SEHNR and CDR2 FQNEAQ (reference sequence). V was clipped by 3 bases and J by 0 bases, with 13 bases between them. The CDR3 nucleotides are TGTGCCAGCAGCTTTGGTGGCAGCCTGAGCACAGATACGCAGTATTTT. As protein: CASSFGGSLSTDTQYF.

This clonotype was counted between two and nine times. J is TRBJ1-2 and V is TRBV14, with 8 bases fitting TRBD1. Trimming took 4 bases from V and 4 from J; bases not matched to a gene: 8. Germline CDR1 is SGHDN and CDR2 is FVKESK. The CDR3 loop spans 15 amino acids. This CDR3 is CASSPPGTGFYGYTF. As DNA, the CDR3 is TGTGCCAGCAGCCCCCCCGGGACAGGTTTCTATGGCTACACCTTC.

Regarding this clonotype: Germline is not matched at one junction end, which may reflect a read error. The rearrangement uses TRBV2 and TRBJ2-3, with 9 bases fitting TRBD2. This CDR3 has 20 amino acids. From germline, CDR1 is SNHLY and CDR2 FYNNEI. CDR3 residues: CASSEAASGGGGFDTHTQYF. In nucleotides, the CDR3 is TGTGCCAGCAGTGAAGCTGCATCGGGCGGGGGGGGTTTTGACACACATACGCAGTATTTT. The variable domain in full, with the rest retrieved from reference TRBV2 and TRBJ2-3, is EPEVTQTPSHQVTQMGQEVILRCVPISNHLYFYWYRQILGQKVEFLVSFYNNEISEKSEIFDDQFSVERPDGSNFTLKIRSTKLEDSAMYFCASSEAASGGGGFDTHTQYFGPGTRLTVL.

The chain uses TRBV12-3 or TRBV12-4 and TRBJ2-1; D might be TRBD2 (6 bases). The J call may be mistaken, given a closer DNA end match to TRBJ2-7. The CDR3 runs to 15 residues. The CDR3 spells CASRSRDSLYNEQYF. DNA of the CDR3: TGTGCCAGCAGGAGCCGGGACTCTCTCTACAATGAGCAGTACTTC.

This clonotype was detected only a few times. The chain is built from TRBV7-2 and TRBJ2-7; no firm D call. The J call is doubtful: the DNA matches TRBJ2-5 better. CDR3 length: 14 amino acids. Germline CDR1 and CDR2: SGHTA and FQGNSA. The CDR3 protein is CASSLPGPRETQYF. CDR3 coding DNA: TGTGCCAGCAGCCTCCCTGGGCCTCGGGAGACCCAGTACTTC.

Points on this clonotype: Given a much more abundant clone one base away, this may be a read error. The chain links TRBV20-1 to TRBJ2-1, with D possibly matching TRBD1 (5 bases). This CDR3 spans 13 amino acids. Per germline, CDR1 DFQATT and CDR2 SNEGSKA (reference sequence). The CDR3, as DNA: TGCAGTGCTAGAGGGACATCTTACAGTGAGCAGTTCTTC. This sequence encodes CSARGTSYSEQFF.

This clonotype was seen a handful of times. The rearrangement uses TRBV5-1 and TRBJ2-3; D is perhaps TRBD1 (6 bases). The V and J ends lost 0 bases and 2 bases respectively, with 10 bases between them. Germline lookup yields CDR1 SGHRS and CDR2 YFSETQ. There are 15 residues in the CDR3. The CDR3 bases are TGCGCCAGCAGCTTGGTGACAGGTTACACAGATACGCAGTATTTT. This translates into CASSLVTGYTDTQYF. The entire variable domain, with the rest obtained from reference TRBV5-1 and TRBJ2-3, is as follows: KAGVTQTPRYLIKTRGQQVTLSCSPISGHRSVSWYQQTPGQGLQFLFEYFSETQRNKGNFPGRFSGRQFSNSRSEMNVSTLELGDSALYLCASSLVTGYTDTQYFGPGTRLTVL.

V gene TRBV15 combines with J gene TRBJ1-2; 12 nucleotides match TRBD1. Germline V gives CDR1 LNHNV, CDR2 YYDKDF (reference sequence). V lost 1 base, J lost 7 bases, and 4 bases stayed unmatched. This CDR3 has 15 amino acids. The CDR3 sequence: CATSRGDRGRSGYTF. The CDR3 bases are TGTGCCACCAGCAGAGGGGACAGGGGGCGGAGTGGCTACACCTTC.

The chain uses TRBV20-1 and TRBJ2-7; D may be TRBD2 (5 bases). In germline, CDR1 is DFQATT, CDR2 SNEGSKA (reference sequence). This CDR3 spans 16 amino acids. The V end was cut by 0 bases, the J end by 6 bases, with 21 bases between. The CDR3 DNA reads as TGCAGTGCTAGAGATAGCCTAGAGGGAGTTCTGGGCGAGCAGTACTTC. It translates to CSARDSLEGVLGEQYF.

The DNA of the CDR3 is TGTGCCAGCAGCTCTAATAGCGGGGGGGCCGGCGAGACCCAGTACTTC. This codes for CASSSNSGGAGETQYF. The rearrangement uses TRBV11-3 and TRBJ2-5, with TRBD2 matching 11 bases. This CDR3 contains 16 residues. The J segment lost 5 bases and the V segment lost 4 bases, leaving 9 bases of the junction unmatched. The germline V gene encodes CDR1 SGHNT and CDR2 YENEEA.

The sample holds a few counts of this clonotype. Here the CDR3 DNA reads TGTGCCAGCTCAGCCACAGGGGGCGCGACAGATACGCAGTATTTT. Residues: CASSATGGATDTQYF. The rearrangement links TRBV18 to TRBJ2-3; TRBD1 aligns across 9 bases. With V trimmed by 5 bases and J by 3 bases, 6 bases remained unmatched. CDR3 length equals 15 residues. Germline CDR1 is KGHSH and CDR2 is LQKENI.

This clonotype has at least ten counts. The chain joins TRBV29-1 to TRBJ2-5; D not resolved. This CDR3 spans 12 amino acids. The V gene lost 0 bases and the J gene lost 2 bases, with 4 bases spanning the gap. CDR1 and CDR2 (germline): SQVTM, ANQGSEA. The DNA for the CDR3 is TGCAGCGTTGAAGATAGACAAGAGACCCAGTACTTC. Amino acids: CSVEDRQETQYF.

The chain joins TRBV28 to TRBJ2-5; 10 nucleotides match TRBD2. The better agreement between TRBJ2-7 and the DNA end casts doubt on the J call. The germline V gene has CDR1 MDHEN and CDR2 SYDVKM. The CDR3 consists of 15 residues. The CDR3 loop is CASSFASGRVGEQYF. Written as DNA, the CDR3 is TGTGCCAGCAGTTTCGCTAGCGGGAGAGTGGGCGAGCAGTACTTC.